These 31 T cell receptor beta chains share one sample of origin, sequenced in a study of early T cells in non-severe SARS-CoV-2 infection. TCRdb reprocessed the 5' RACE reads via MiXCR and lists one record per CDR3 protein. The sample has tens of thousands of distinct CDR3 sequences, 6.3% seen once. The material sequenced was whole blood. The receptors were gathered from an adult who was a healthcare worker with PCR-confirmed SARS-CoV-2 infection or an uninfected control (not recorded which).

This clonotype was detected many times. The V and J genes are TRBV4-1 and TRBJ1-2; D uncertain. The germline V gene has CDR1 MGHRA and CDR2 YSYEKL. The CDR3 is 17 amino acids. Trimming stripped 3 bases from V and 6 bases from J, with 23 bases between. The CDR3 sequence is CASSQLLGRINENGYTF. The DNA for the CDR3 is TGCGCCAGCAGCCAGTTATTGGGCAGGATTAATGAGAATGGCTACACCTTC.

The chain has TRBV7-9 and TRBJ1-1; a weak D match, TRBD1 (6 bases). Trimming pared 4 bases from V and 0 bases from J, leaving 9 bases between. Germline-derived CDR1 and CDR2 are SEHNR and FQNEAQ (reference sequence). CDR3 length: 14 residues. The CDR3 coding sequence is TGTGCCAGCAGCTCCAGGGGCATGAACACTGAAGCTTTCTTT. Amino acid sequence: CASSSRGMNTEAFF.

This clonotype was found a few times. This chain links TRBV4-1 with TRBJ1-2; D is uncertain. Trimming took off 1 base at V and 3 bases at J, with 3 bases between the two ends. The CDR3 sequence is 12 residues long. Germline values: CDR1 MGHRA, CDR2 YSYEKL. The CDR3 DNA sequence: TGCGCCAGCAGCCAAGGGCACTATGGCTACACCTTC. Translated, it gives CASSQGHYGYTF.

The CDR3 region has the DNA TGTGCCAGCAGATCGGCCGGGACTAACTACGAGCAGTACTTC. Translated: CASRSAGTNYEQYF. The chain recombines TRBV2 with TRBJ2-7; 7 bases map to TRBD2. From germline, CDR1 is SNHLY and CDR2 FYNNEI. This CDR3 region has 14 residues. V was pared by 6 bases and J by 3 bases, with 8 bases of the junction left unmatched.

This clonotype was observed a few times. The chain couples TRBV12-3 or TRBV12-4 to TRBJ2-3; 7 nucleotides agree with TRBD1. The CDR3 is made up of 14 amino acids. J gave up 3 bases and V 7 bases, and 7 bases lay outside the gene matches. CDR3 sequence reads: CASTKDRSTDTQYF. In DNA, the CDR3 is TGTGCCAGCACCAAGGACAGGAGTACAGATACGCAGTATTTT.

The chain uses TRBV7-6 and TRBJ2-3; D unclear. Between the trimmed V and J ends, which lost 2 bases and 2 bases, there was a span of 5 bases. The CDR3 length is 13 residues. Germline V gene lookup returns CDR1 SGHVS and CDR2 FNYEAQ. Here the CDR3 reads CASSLWITDTQYF. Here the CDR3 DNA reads TGTGCCAGCAGCTTATGGATCACAGATACGCAGTATTTT.

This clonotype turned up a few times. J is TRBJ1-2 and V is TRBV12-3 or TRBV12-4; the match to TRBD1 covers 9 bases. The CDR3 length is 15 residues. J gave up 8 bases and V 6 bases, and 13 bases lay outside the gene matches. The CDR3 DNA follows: TGTGCCAGCAGCCTTACCAATACAGGGGGCAACGGCTACACCTTC. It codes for CASSLTNTGGNGYTF.

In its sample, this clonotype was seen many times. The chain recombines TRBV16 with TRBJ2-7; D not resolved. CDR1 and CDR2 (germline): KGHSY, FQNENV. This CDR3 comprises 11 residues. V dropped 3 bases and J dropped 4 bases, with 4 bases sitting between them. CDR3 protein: CASSHGYEQYF. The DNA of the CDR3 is TGTGCCAGCAGCCACGGGTACGAGCAGTACTTC.

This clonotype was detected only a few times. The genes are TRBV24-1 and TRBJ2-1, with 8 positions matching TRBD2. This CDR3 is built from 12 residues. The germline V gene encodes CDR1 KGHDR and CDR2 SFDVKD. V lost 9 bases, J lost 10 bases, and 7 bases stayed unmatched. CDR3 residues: CATSSGSREQFF. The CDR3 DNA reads TGTGCCACCTCCAGCGGGAGCCGAGAGCAGTTCTTC.

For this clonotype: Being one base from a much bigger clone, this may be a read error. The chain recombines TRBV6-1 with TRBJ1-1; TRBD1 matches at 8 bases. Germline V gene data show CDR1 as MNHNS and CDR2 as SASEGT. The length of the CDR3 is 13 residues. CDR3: CTSSNRGFTEAFF. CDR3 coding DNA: TGTACCAGCAGTAACAGGGGGTTTACTGAAGCTTTCTTT.

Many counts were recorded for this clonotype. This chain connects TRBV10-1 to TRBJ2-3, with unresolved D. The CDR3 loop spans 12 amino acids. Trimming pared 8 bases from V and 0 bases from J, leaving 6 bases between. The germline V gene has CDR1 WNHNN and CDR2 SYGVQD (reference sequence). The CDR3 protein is CASGTSTDTQYF. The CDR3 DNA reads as TGCGCCAGCGGCACTAGCACAGATACGCAGTATTTT.

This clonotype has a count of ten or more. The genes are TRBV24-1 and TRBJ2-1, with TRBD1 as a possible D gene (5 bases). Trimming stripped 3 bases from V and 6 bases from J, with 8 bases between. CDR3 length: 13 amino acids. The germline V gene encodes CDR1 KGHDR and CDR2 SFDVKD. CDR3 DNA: TGTGCCACCAGTGATAACAGGCCCAATGAGCAGTTCTTC. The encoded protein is CATSDNRPNEQFF.

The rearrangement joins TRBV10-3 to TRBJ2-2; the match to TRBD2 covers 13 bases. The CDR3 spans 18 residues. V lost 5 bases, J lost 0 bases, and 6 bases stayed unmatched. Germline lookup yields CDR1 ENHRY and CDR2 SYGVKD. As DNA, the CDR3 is TGTGCCATCAGTACCGGGACTAGCGGGGCAACGAACACCGGGGAGCTGTTTTTT. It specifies CAISTGTSGATNTGELFF.

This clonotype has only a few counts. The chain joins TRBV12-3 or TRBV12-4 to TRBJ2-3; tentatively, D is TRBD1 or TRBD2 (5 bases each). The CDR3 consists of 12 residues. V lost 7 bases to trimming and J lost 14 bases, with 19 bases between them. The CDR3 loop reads CASINLRGRTYF. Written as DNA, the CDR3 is TGTGCCAGCATCAATTTAAGGGGACGAACGTATTTT.

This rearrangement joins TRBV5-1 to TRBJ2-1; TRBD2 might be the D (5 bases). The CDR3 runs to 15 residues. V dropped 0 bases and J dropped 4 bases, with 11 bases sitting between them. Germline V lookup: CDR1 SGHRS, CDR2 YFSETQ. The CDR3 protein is CASSLGGSQYNEQFF. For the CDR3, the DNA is TGCGCCAGCAGCTTGGGCGGGTCCCAATACAATGAGCAGTTCTTC.

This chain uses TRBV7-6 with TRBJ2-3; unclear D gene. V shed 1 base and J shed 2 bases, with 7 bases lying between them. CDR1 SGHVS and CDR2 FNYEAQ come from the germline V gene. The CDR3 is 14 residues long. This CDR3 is CASSLGVSTDTQYF. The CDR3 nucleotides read TGTGCCAGCAGCTTAGGGGTCTCCACAGATACGCAGTATTTT.

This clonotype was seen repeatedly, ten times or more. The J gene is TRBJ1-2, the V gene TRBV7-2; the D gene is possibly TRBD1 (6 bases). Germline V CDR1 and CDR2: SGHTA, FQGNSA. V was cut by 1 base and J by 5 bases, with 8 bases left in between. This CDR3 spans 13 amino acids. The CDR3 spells CASSLGQDYGYTF. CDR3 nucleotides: TGTGCCAGCAGCTTAGGACAGGATTATGGCTACACCTTC.

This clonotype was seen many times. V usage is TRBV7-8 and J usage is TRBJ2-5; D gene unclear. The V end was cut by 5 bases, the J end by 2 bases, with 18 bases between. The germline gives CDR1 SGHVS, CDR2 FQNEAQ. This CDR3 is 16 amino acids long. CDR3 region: CASSLRPTTPQETQYF. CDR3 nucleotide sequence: TGTGCCAGCAGCCTACGCCCGACAACCCCACAAGAGACCCAGTACTTC.

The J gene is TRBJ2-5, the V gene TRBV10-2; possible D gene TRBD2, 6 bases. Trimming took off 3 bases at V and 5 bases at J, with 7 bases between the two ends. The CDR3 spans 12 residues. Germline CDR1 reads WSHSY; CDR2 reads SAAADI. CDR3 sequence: CASSDGGETQYF. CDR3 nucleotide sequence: TGCGCCAGCAGTGATGGGGGGGAGACCCAGTACTTC.

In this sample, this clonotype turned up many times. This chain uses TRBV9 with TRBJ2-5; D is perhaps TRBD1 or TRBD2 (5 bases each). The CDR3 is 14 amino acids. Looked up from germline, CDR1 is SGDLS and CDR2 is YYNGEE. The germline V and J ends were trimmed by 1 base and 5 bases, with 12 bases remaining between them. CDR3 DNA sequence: TGTGCCAGCAGCGTACGAGGGGTCGGGGAGACCCAGTACTTC. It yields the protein CASSVRGVGETQYF.

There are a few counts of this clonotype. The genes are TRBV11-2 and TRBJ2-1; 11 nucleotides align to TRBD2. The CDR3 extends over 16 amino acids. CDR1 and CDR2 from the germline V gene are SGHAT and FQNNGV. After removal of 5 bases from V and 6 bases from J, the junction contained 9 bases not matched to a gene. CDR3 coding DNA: TGTGCCAGCAGCCCGCTGCTAGCGGGAGGTGGCAATGAGCAGTTCTTC. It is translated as CASSPLLAGGGNEQFF. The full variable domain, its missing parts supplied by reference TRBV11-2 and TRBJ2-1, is EAGVAQSPRYKIIEKRQSVAFWCNPISGHATLYWYQQILGQGPKLLIQFQNNGVVDDSQLPKDRFSAERLKGVDSTLKIQPAKLEDSAVYLCASSPLLAGGGNEQFFGPGTRLTVL.

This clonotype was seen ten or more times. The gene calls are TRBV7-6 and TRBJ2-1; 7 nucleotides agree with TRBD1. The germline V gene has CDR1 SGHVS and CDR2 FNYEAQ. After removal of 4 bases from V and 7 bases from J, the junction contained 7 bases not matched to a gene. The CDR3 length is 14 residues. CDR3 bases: TGTGCCAGCAGCTCCCAATACAGGGGTAATGAGCAGTTCTTC. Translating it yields CASSSQYRGNEQFF.

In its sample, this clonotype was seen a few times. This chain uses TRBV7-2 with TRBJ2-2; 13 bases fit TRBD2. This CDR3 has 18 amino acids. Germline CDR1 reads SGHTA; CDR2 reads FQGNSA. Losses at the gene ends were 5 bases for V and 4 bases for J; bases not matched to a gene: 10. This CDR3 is CASSVGLAGRSGTGELFF. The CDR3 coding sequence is TGTGCCAGCAGCGTGGGACTAGCGGGACGCTCGGGCACCGGGGAGCTGTTTTTT.

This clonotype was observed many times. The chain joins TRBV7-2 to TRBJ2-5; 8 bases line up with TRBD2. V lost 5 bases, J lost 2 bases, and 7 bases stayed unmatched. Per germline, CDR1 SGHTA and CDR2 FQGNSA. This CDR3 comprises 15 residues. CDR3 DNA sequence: TGTGCCAGCAGCGCCGGGACTAGTCTTCAAGAGACCCAGTACTTC. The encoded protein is CASSAGTSLQETQYF.

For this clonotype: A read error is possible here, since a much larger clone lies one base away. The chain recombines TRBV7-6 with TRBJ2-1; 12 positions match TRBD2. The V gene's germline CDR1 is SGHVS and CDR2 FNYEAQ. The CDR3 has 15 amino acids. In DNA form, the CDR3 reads TGTGCCAGCAGCCCGACTAGCGGGAGCTACTATGAGCAGTTCTTC. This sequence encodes CASSPTSGSYYEQFF.

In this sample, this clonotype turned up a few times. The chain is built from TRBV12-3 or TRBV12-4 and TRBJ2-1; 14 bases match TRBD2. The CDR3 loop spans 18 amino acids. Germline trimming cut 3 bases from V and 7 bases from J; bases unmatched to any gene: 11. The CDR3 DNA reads TGTGCCAGCAGTTTTCCCCCCGGGACTAGCGGGAGCGGGAATGAGCAGTTCTTC. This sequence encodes CASSFPPGTSGSGNEQFF.

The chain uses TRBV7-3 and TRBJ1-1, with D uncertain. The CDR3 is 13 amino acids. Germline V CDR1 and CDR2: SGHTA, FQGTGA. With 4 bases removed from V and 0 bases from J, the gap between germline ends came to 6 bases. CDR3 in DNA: TGTGCCAGCAGCTCCCAAATGAACACTGAAGCTTTCTTT. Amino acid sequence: CASSSQMNTEAFF.

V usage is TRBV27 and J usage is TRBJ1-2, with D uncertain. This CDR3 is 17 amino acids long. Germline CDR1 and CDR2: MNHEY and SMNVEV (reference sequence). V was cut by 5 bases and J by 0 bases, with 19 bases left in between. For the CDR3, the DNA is TGTGCCAGCAGTCCGCGTTCGCACCCACTAGCTAACTATGGCTACACCTTC. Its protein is CASSPRSHPLANYGYTF.

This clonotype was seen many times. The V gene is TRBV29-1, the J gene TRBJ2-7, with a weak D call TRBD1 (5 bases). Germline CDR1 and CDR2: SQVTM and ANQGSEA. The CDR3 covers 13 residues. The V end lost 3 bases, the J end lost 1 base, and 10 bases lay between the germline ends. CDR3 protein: CSVELDTSYEQYF. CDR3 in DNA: TGCAGCGTTGAGTTGGACACGTCCTACGAGCAGTACTTC.

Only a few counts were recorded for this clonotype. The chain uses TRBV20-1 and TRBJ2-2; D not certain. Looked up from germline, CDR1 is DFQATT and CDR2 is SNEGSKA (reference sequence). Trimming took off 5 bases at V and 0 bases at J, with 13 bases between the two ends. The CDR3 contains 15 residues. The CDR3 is CSARDGYANTGELFF. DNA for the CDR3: TGCAGTGCTCGTGACGGGTACGCGAACACCGGGGAGCTGTTTTTT.

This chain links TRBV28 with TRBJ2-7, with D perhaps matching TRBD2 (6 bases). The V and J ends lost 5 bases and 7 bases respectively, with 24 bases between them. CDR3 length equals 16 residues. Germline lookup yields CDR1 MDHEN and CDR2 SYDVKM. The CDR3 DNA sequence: TGTGCCAGCAGTCTGATTCCCACACACACTGCGGGAGAGCAGTACTTC. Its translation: CASSLIPTHTAGEQYF.